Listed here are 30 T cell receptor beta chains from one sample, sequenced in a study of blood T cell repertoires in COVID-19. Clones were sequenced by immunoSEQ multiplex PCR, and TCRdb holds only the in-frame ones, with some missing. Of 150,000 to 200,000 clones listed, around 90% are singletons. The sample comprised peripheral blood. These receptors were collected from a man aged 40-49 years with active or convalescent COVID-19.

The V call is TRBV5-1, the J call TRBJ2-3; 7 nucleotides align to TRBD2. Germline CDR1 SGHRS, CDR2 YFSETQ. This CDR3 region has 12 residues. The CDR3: CASGTSTDTQYF. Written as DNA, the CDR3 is TGCGCAAGCGGGACTAGCACAGATACGCAGTATTTT.

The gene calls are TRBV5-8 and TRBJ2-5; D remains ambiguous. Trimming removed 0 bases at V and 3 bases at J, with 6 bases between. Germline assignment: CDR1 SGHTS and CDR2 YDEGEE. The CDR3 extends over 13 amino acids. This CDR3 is CASSLGGEETQYF. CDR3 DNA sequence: TGTGCCAGCAGCTTGGGCGGTGAAGAGACCCAGTACTTC.

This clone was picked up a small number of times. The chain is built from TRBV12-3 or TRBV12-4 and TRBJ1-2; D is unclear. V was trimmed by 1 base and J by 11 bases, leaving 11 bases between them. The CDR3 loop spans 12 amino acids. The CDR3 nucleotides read TGTGCCAGCAGTTTAGGGCCGGGAAGTTACACCTTC. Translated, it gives CASSLGPGSYTF.

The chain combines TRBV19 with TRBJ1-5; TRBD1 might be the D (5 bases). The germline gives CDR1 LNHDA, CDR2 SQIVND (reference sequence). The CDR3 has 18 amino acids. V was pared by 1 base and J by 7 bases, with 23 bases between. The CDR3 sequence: CASSIAASGTVYSQPQHF. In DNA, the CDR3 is TGTGCCAGTAGTATAGCGGCGAGCGGGACGGTTTATTCGCAGCCCCAGCATTTT.

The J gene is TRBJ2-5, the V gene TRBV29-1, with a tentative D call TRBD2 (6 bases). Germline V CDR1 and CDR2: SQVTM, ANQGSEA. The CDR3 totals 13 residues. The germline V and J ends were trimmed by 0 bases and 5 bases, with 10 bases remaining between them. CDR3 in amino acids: CSVEDAGKETQYF. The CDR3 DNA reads TGCAGCGTTGAAGACGCGGGGAAGGAGACCCAGTACTTC.

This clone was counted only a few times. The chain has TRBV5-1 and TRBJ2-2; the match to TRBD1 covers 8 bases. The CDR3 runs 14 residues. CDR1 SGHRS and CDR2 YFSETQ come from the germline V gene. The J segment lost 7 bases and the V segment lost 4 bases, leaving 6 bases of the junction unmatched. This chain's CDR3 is CASSPDRAGGELFF. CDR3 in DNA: TGCGCCAGCAGCCCGGACAGGGCCGGCGGGGAGCTGTTTTTT.

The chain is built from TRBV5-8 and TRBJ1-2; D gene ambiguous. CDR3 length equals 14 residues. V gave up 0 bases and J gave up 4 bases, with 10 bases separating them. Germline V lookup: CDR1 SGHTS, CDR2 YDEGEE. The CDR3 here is CASSLERESYGYTF. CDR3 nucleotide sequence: TGTGCCAGCAGCTTGGAAAGGGAGTCCTATGGCTACACCTTC.

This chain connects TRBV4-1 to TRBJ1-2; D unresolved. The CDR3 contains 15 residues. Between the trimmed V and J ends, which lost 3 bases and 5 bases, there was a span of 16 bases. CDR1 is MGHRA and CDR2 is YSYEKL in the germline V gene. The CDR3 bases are TGCGCCAGCAGCCAGCAAATGACGAGAGGATATGGCTACACCTTC. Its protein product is CASSQQMTRGYGYTF.

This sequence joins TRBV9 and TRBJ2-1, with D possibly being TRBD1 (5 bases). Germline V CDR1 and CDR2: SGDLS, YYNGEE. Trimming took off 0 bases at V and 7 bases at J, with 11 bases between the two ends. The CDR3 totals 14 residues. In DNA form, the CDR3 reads TGTGCCAGCAGCGTAGCCCAGGGTCTAAATGAGCAGTTCTTC. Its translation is CASSVAQGLNEQFF.

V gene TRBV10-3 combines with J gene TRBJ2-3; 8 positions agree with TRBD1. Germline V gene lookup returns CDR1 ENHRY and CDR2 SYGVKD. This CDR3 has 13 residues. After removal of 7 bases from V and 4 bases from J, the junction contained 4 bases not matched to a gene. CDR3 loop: CAIKTGDPDTQYF. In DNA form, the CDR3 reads TGTGCCATCAAGACAGGGGACCCAGATACGCAGTATTTT.

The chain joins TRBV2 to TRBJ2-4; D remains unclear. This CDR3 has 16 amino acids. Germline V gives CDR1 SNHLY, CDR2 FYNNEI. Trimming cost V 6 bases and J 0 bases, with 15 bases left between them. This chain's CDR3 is CASRASRGLAKNIQYF. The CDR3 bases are TGTGCCAGCAGGGCCTCGCGTGGGCTAGCCAAAAACATTCAGTACTTC.

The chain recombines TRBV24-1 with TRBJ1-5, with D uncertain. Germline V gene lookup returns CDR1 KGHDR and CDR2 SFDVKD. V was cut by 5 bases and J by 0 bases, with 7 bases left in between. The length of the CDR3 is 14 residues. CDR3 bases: TGTGCCACCAGTGGGTTTAGTAGCAATCAGCCCCAGCATTTT. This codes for CATSGFSSNQPQHF.

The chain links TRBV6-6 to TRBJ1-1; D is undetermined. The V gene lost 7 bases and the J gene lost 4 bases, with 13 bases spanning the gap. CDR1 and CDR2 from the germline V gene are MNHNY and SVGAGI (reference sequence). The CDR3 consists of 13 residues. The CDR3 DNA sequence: TGTGCCAGCACCCGTACAGAGGGCACTGAAGCTTTCTTT. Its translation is CASTRTEGTEAFF.

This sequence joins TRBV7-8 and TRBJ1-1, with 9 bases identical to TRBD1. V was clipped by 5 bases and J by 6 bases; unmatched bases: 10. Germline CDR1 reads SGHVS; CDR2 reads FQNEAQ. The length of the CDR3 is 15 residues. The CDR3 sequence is CASSPRDRVLSEAFF. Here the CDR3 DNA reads TGTGCCAGCAGCCCCCGGGACAGGGTTTTATCTGAAGCTTTCTTT. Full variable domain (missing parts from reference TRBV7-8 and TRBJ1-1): GAGVSQSPRYKVAKRGQDVALRCDPISGHVSLFWYQQALGQGPEFLTYFQNEAQLDKSGLPSDRFFAERPEGSVSTLKIQRTQQEDSAVYLCASSPRDRVLSEAFFGQGTRLTVV.

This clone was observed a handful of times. The CDR3 spells CASSGVGGNQPQHF. CDR3 sequence (DNA): TGTGCCAGTTCGGGGGTCGGGGGCAATCAGCCCCAGCATTTT. This sequence joins TRBV19 and TRBJ1-5, with D tentatively TRBD1 (5 bases). This CDR3 region has 14 residues. V was shortened by 8 bases and J by 2 bases, with 13 bases between the two germline ends. Germline V lookup: CDR1 LNHDA, CDR2 SQIVND (reference sequence).

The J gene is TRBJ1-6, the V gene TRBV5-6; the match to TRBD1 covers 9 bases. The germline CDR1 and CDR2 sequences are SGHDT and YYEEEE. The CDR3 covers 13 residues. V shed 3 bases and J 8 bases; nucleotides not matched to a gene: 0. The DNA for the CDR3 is TGTGCCAGCAGCTGGACAGGGGATTCACCCCTCCACTTT. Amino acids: CASSWTGDSPLHF.

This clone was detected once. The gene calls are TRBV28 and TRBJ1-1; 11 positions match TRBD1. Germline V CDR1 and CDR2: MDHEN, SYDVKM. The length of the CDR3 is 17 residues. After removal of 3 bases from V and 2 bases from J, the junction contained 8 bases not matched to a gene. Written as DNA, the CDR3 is TGTGCCAGCAGTTTCCTCCCGGGACAGGGGGATAACACTGAAGCTTTCTTT. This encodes CASSFLPGQGDNTEAFF.

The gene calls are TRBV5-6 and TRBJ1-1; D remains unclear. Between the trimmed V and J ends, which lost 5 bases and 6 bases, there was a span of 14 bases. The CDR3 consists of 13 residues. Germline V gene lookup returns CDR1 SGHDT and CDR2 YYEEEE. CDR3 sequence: CASSYEGIAEAFF. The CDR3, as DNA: TGTGCCAGCAGTTATGAGGGTATAGCTGAAGCTTTCTTT.

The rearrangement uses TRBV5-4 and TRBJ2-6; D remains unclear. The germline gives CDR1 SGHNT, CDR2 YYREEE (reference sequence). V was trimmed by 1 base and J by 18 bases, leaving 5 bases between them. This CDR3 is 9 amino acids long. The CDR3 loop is CASSLWATF. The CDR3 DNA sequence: TGTGCCAGCAGCTTGTGGGCGACTTTC.

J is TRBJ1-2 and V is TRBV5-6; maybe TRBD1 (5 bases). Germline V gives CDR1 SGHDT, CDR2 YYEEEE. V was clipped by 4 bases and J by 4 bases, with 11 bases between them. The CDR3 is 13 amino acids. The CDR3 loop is CASSVQGPYGYTF. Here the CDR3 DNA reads TGTGCCAGCAGCGTTCAGGGCCCCTATGGCTACACCTTC.

CDR3 protein: CASSLGGGWETQYF. In nucleotides, the CDR3 is TGTGCCAGCAGTTTAGGGGGCGGGTGGGAGACCCAGTACTTC. V usage is TRBV28 and J usage is TRBJ2-5, with D possibly matching TRBD1 (6 bases). The CDR3 consists of 14 residues. Germline CDR1 is MDHEN and CDR2 is SYDVKM. Trimming took off 2 bases at V and 5 bases at J, with 12 bases between the two ends.

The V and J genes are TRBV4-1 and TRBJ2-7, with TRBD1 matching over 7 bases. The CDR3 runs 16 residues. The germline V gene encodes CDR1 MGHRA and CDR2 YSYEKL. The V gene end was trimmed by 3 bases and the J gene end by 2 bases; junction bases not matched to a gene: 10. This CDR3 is CASSHYRGATTYEQYF. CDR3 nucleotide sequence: TGCGCCAGCAGCCATTACAGGGGCGCGACTACCTACGAGCAGTACTTC.

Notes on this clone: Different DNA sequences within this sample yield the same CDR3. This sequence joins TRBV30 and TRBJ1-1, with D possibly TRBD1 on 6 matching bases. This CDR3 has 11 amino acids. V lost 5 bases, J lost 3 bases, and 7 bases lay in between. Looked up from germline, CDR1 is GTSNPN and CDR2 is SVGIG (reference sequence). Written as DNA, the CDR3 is TGTGCCTGGTCAGGGGACACTGAAGCTTTCTTT. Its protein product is CAWSGDTEAFF.

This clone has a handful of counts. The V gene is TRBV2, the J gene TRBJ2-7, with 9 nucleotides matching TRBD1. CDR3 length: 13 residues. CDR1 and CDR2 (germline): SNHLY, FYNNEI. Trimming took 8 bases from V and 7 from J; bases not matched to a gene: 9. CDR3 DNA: TGTGCCAGCGCTGGACAGGGGAGAGGTGAGCAGTACTTC. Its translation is CASAGQGRGEQYF. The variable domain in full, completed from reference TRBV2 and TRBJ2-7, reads EPEVTQTPSHQVTQMGQEVILRCVPISNHLYFYWYRQILGQKVEFLVSFYNNEISEKSEIFDDQFSVERPDGSNFTLKIRSTKLEDSAMYFCASAGQGRGEQYFGPGTRLTVT.

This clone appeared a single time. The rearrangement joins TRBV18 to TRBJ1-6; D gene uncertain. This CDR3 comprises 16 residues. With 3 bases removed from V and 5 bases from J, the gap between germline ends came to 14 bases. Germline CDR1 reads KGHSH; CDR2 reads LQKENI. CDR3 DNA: TGTGCCAGCTCACCTTCGGGATTAACGAATAATTCACCCCTCCACTTT. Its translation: CASSPSGLTNNSPLHF.

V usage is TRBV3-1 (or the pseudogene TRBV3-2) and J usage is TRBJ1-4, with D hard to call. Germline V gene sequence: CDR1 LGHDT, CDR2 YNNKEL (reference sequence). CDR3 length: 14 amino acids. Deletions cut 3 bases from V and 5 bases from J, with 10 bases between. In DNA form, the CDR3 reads TGTGCCAGCAGCCAGAGGCAGATGAATGAAAAACTGTTTTTT. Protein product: CASSQRQMNEKLFF.

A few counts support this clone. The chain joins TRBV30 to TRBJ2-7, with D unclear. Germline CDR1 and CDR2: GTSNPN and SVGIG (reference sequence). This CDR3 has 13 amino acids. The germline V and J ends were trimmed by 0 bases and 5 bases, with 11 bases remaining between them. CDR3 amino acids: CAWSVTGLDEQYF. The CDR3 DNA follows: TGTGCCTGGAGTGTAACGGGTTTGGACGAGCAGTACTTC.

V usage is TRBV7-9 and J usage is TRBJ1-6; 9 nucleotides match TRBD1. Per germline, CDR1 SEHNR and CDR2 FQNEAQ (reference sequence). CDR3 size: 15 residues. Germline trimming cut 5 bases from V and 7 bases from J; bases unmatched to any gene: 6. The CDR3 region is CASSPLGQGNSPLHF. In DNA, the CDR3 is TGTGCCAGCAGCCCTTTGGGACAGGGAAATTCACCCCTCCACTTT.

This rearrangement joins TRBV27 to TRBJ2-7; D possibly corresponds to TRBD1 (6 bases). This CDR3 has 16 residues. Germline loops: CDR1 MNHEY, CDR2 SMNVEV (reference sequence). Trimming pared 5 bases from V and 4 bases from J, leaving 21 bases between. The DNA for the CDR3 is TGTGCCAGCAGTCCGACCTCGGTCAGGGGCACGTACGAGCAGTACTTC. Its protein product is CASSPTSVRGTYEQYF.

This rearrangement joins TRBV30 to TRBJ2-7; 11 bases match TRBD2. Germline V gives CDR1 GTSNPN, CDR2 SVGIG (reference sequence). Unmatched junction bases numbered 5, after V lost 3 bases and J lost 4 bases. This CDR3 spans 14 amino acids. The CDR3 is CAWSGRLAGYEQYF. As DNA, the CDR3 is TGTGCCTGGAGCGGACGACTAGCGGGGTACGAGCAGTACTTC.